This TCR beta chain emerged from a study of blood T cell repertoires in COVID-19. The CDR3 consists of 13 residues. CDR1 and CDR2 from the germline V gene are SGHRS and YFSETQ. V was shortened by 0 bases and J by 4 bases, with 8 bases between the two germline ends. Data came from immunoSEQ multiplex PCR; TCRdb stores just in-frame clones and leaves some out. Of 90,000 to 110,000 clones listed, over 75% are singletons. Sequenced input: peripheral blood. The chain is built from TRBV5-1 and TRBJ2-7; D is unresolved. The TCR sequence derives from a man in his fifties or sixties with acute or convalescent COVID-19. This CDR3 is CASSLGFTYEQYF. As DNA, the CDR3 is TGCGCCAGCAGCTTGGGCTTCACTTACGAGCAGTACTTC.